The 30 T cell receptor beta chains in this list originate from one sample, sequenced in a study of T cell responses to AZD1222 COVID-19 vaccine. Data came from immunoSEQ multiplex PCR; TCRdb stores just in-frame clones and leaves some out. This table holds about 200,000 clones, about 94% found once. Source: peripheral blood, taken 28 days after the second dose of the MenACWY control vaccine. The receptors stem from an adult who received the MenACWY meningococcal vaccine as a control.

The V call is TRBV18, the J call TRBJ1-1; possible D gene TRBD1, 5 bases. Between the trimmed V and J ends, which lost 3 bases and 6 bases, there was a span of 14 bases. The germline V gene has CDR1 KGHSH and CDR2 LQKENI. The CDR3 runs to 14 residues. The chain's CDR3 is CASSPREGDAEAFF. CDR3 in DNA: TGTGCCAGCTCACCCAGGGAGGGAGATGCTGAAGCTTTCTTT. The full variable domain, rest sourced from reference TRBV18 and TRBJ1-1, is NAGVMQNPRHLVRRRGQEARLRCSPMKGHSHVYWYRQLPEEGLKFMVYLQKENIIDESGMPKERFSAEFPKEGPSILRIQQVVRGDSAAYFCASSPREGDAEAFFGQGTRLTVV.

The J gene is TRBJ1-1, the V gene TRBV7-2; 7 bases match TRBD1. V gave up 6 bases and J gave up 6 bases; unmatched junction bases: 4. The CDR3 contains 12 residues. The germline V gene has CDR1 SGHTA and CDR2 FQGNSA. The CDR3 loop reads CASRKGAAEAFF. CDR3 nucleotide sequence: TGTGCCAGCAGAAAGGGGGCGGCTGAAGCTTTCTTT. The full variable domain, in which reference TRBV7-2 and TRBJ1-1 provide the parts outside the CDR3, is GAGVSQSPSNKVTEKGKDVELRCDPISGHTALYWYRQSLGQGLEFLIYFQGNSAPDKSGLPSDRFSAERTGGSVSTLTIQRTQQEDSAVYLCASRKGAAEAFFGQGTRLTVV.

The V and J genes are TRBV21-1 and TRBJ2-5. TRBV21-1 is marked as a pseudogene. There are 16 residues in the CDR3. CDR3 nucleotides: TGTGCCAGCAGCAAAGTGCGACGGGCCCGTACCGAGACCCAGTACTTC. It translates to CASSKVRRARTETQYF.

The CDR3 reads CASSLAGSVTEAFF. The CDR3 DNA is TGTGCCAGCAGCTTAGCAGGGTCGGTCACTGAAGCTTTCTTT. The chain uses TRBV7-2 and TRBJ1-1; D call uncertain. V gave up 0 bases and J gave up 4 bases, with 9 bases separating them. The CDR3 runs to 14 residues. Germline V gene lookup returns CDR1 SGHTA and CDR2 FQGNSA.

This chain uses TRBV25-1 with TRBJ1-5, with 7 bases lining up with TRBD1. The CDR3 is 15 residues long. Germline CDR1 MGHDK, CDR2 SYGVNS. V was clipped by 4 bases and J by 5 bases; unmatched bases: 8. CDR3 in amino acids: CASSGRQGGDQPQHF. Written as DNA, the CDR3 is TGTGCCAGCAGTGGACGACAGGGTGGGGATCAGCCCCAGCATTTT.

The chain combines TRBV27 with TRBJ1-4, with D possibly matching TRBD1 (6 bases). Germline V gives CDR1 MNHEY, CDR2 SMNVEV (reference sequence). This CDR3 contains 17 residues. Trimming stripped 6 bases from V and 7 bases from J, with 24 bases between. In nucleotides, the CDR3 is TGTGCCAGCAGCACTACCCCTTTCCAGGGGATTTCTGAAAAACTGTTTTTT. Translating gives CASSTTPFQGISEKLFF.

The gene calls are TRBV4-1 and TRBJ2-7; 13 bases are a match to TRBD2. Looked up from germline, CDR1 is MGHRA and CDR2 is YSYEKL. The CDR3 runs 15 residues. V shed 4 bases and J 4 bases; nucleotides not matched to a gene: 4. CDR3 sequence (DNA): TGCGCCAGCAGCCCACTAGCGGGGGGGACGTACGAGCAGTACTTC. Encoded protein: CASSPLAGGTYEQYF.

This chain links TRBV19 with TRBJ1-3; possible D gene TRBD1, 6 bases. V gave up 6 bases and J gave up 0 bases, with 9 bases separating them. This CDR3 contains 14 residues. Germline V gives CDR1 LNHDA, CDR2 SQIVND (reference sequence). The CDR3 DNA reads TGTGCCAGTAGCGACAGGTTCTCTGGAAACACCATATATTTT. Its translation is CASSDRFSGNTIYF.

DNA of the CDR3: TGTGCCAGCAGCTTACGGGAGGGGGCCAACGTCCTGACTTTC. It yields the protein CASSLREGANVLTF. The genes are TRBV7-3 and TRBJ2-6; D is perhaps TRBD2 (6 bases). V was clipped by 2 bases and J by 4 bases, with 6 bases between them. Germline V gives CDR1 SGHTA, CDR2 FQGTGA. The CDR3 is made up of 14 amino acids.

The chain employs TRBV19 and TRBJ2-1; perhaps TRBD2 as D (5 bases). The germline gives CDR1 LNHDA, CDR2 SQIVND (reference sequence). The V gene lost 7 bases and the J gene lost 5 bases, with 9 bases spanning the gap. This CDR3 has 12 residues. CDR3 nucleotide sequence: TGTGCCAGTAAAGCGGTTAACAATGAGCAGTTCTTC. Protein product: CASKAVNNEQFF.

The chain joins TRBV7-9 to TRBJ1-1; TRBD1 matches 7 bases. CDR3 length: 13 amino acids. Germline values: CDR1 SEHNR, CDR2 FQNEAQ (reference sequence). V lost 6 bases, J lost 1 base, and 2 bases stayed unmatched. The DNA for the CDR3 is TGTGCCAGCAGGCGGGACAGGAACACTGAAGCTTTCTTT. It yields the protein CASRRDRNTEAFF. Using reference TRBV7-9 and TRBJ1-1 for the parts outside the CDR3, the full variable domain is DTGVSQNPRHKITKRGQNVTFRCDPISEHNRLYWYRQTLGQGPEFLTYFQNEAQLEKSRLLSDRFSAERPKGSFSTLEIQRTEQGDSAMYLCASRRDRNTEAFFGQGTRLTVV.

V and J are TRBV5-1 and TRBJ2-5; tentative D call: TRBD2 (6 bases). Looked up from germline, CDR1 is SGHRS and CDR2 is YFSETQ. Trimming pared 2 bases from V and 5 bases from J, leaving 13 bases between. CDR3 length: 14 residues. The CDR3 loop is CASSFGGGSETQYF. The CDR3 DNA follows: TGCGCCAGCAGCTTTGGGGGAGGTTCGGAGACCCAGTACTTC.

The chain joins TRBV7-2 to TRBJ2-7, with TRBD1 matching over 10 bases. The CDR3 extends over 15 amino acids. Per germline, CDR1 SGHTA and CDR2 FQGNSA. V lost 4 bases to trimming and J lost 1 base; unmatched junction nucleotides: 4. In nucleotides, the CDR3 is TGTGCCAGCAGCTCCCGACAGGGGGCATCCTACGAGCAGTACTTC. This translates into CASSSRQGASYEQYF.

The rearrangement uses TRBV18 and TRBJ1-2; 12 nucleotides line up with TRBD1. V dropped 0 bases and J dropped 9; count of bases not matched to a gene: 11. Germline values: CDR1 KGHSH, CDR2 LQKENI. CDR3 length equals 17 residues. The CDR3 DNA sequence: TGTGCCAGCTCACCACCGGCCCTTGGGACAGGGGGCCGTAGCTACACCTTC. It codes for CASSPPALGTGGRSYTF. The full variable domain, in which reference TRBV18 and TRBJ1-2 provide the parts outside the CDR3, is NAGVMQNPRHLVRRRGQEARLRCSPMKGHSHVYWYRQLPEEGLKFMVYLQKENIIDESGMPKERFSAEFPKEGPSILRIQQVVRGDSAAYFCASSPPALGTGGRSYTFGSGTRLTVV.

The chain couples TRBV28 to TRBJ2-2; perhaps TRBD1 as D (5 bases). The CDR3 has 16 amino acids. In germline, CDR1 is MDHEN, CDR2 SYDVKM. V dropped 6 bases and J dropped 3 bases, with 17 bases sitting between them. The CDR3 sequence is CASSLSQGKDTGELFF. CDR3 sequence (DNA): TGTGCCAGCAGCCTTTCTCAGGGCAAGGACACCGGGGAGCTGTTTTTT. The full variable domain, its missing parts supplied by reference TRBV28 and TRBJ2-2, is DVKVTQSSRYLVKRTGEKVFLECVQDMDHENMFWYRQDPGLGLRLIYFSYDVKMKEKGDIPEGYSVSREKKERFSLILESASTNQTSMYLCASSLSQGKDTGELFFGEGSRLTVL.

V gene TRBV28 combines with J gene TRBJ2-1; 8 nucleotides line up with TRBD2. The CDR3 is 16 residues long. Germline V lookup: CDR1 MDHEN, CDR2 SYDVKM. V shed 8 bases, J shed 0 bases, and the junction held 9 bases outside the gene matches. The CDR3 DNA follows: TGTGCCAGCCTTACTAGCGGAGTGAGCTCCTACAATGAGCAGTTCTTC. Its translation is CASLTSGVSSYNEQFF.

The V call is TRBV11-2, the J call TRBJ1-1; 9 bases align to TRBD1. V lost 7 bases and J lost 4; bases outside the gene matches: 4. This CDR3 contains 13 residues. CDR1 SGHAT and CDR2 FQNNGV come from the germline V gene. The CDR3 DNA reads TGTGCCAGCACCCCGACAGGGGGCACTGAAGCTTTCTTT. It yields the protein CASTPTGGTEAFF.

CDR3: CASSLYISYGYTF. In DNA form, the CDR3 reads TGTGCCAGCAGTTTATATATCAGCTATGGCTACACCTTC. The chain employs TRBV28 and TRBJ1-2, with D unclear. V was cut by 1 base and J by 4 bases, with 7 bases left in between. Germline V CDR1 and CDR2: MDHEN, SYDVKM. This CDR3 comprises 13 residues.

The gene calls are TRBV9 and TRBJ2-3; D is perhaps TRBD2 (7 bases). The CDR3 sequence is 15 residues long. Trimming removed 3 bases from V and 2 bases from J, with 13 bases in between. Germline CDR1 and CDR2: SGDLS and YYNGEE. As DNA, the CDR3 is TGTGCCAGCAGCGGAGGGGGGACTACCACAGATACGCAGTATTTT. This encodes CASSGGGTTTDTQYF.

The chain combines TRBV11-3 with TRBJ2-5, with TRBD2 matching 9 bases. After removal of 5 bases from V and 2 bases from J, the junction contained 9 bases not matched to a gene. The CDR3 totals 16 residues. Germline lookup yields CDR1 SGHNT and CDR2 YENEEA. The CDR3 spells CASSRGAGGPQETQYF. The DNA for the CDR3 is TGTGCCAGCAGCCGGGGAGCGGGGGGCCCTCAAGAGACCCAGTACTTC. Full variable domain (remainder filled in from reference TRBV11-3 and TRBJ2-5): EAGVVQSPRYKIIEKKQPVAFWCNPISGHNTLYWYLQNLGQGPELLIRYENEEAVDDSQLPKDRFSAERLKGVDSTLKIQPAELGDSAVYLCASSRGAGGPQETQYFGPGTRLLVL.

This chain uses TRBV27 with TRBJ2-5, with D perhaps TRBD2 (5 bases). CDR3 length: 16 amino acids. Germline V gene lookup returns CDR1 MNHEY and CDR2 SMNVEV (reference sequence). Trimming removed 4 bases from V and 7 bases from J, with 22 bases in between. The CDR3 reads CASSSSRGAVYGTQYF. In nucleotides, the CDR3 is TGTGCCAGCAGTTCCTCTCGGGGAGCCGTTTACGGGACCCAGTACTTC.

The chain links TRBV28 to TRBJ2-7; D is possibly TRBD1 (6 bases). The CDR3 length is 14 residues. V lost 3 bases, J lost 0 bases, and 9 bases lay in between. Germline lookup yields CDR1 MDHEN and CDR2 SYDVKM. CDR3 in amino acids: CASSFVGASYEQYF. The CDR3, as DNA: TGTGCCAGCAGTTTTGTGGGGGCCTCCTACGAGCAGTACTTC.

The chain combines TRBV4-2 with TRBJ2-1, with 8 bases aligning to TRBD2. From germline, CDR1 is LGHNA and CDR2 YNFKEQ. The junction had 1 base not matched to a gene; V was cut back by 3 bases and J by 9 bases. The CDR3 consists of 12 residues. As DNA, the CDR3 is TGTGCCAGCAGCCAGACTAGCGCTGAGCAGTTCTTC. Translated, it gives CASSQTSAEQFF.

The chain carries TRBV5-1 and TRBJ2-1; no reliable D call. Trimming took 5 bases from V and 2 from J, leaving 11 bases between them. There are 14 residues in the CDR3. Germline CDR1 SGHRS, CDR2 YFSETQ. In DNA form, the CDR3 reads TGCGCCAGCAGGAGTAGGAGCACCTACAATGAGCAGTTCTTC. Its protein product is CASRSRSTYNEQFF.

V usage is TRBV24-1 and J usage is TRBJ1-5, with 7 positions matching TRBD1. This CDR3 contains 18 residues. With 3 bases clipped from V and 5 bases from J, the junction kept 15 bases outside the gene matches. The V gene's germline CDR1 is KGHDR and CDR2 SFDVKD. The CDR3 region has the DNA TGTGCCACCAGTGATGCACGCCTGGGTACAGGGGAAGATCAGCCCCAGCATTTT. This gives the protein CATSDARLGTGEDQPQHF.

This chain connects TRBV7-2 to TRBJ2-7; D may be TRBD1 (5 bases). CDR3 length: 12 residues. CDR1 and CDR2 (germline): SGHTA, FQGNSA. Between the trimmed V and J ends, which lost 0 bases and 7 bases, there was a span of 7 bases. The CDR3 protein is CASSLAQGEQYF. DNA for the CDR3: TGTGCCAGCAGCTTAGCCCAGGGAGAGCAGTACTTC.

The rearrangement uses TRBV27 and TRBJ1-4; weak D call: TRBD1 (6 bases). Germline V gives CDR1 MNHEY, CDR2 SMNVEV (reference sequence). The CDR3 consists of 14 residues. Trimming removed 4 bases from V and 7 bases from J, with 13 bases in between. CDR3 DNA sequence: TGTGCCAGCAGTTCAACAGGGTTTCGTGAAAAACTGTTTTTT. Translation: CASSSTGFREKLFF.

The chain joins TRBV9 to TRBJ2-1; D is possibly TRBD1 (5 bases). Germline CDR1 and CDR2: SGDLS and YYNGEE. This CDR3 is 12 amino acids long. V shed 4 bases and J shed 13 bases, with 15 bases lying between them. For the CDR3, the DNA is TGTGCCAGCAGCTCCCAGGACACCTACCAGTTCTTC. As protein: CASSSQDTYQFF.

The chain couples TRBV6-5 to TRBJ1-6; TRBD1 matches 7 bases. V lost 2 bases, J lost 8 bases, and 6 bases stayed unmatched. The CDR3 is 15 amino acids. Germline-derived CDR1 and CDR2 are MNHEY and SVGAGI. CDR3 loop: CASSYLITGDSPLHF. Here the CDR3 DNA reads TGTGCCAGCAGTTACCTTATCACAGGGGATTCACCCCTCCACTTT.

This chain connects TRBV30 to TRBJ1-2; the D gene is possibly TRBD1 (5 bases). Germline-derived CDR1 and CDR2 are GTSNPN and SVGIG (reference sequence). This CDR3 comprises 13 residues. The V end was cut by 3 bases, the J end by 3 bases, with 11 bases between. This CDR3 reads CAWRGDVYYGYTF. DNA of the CDR3: TGTGCCTGGAGAGGGGACGTGTACTATGGCTACACCTTC.